This T cell receptor (beta chain) was found in a study of blood T cell repertoires in COVID-19 (dated by TCRdb to the early 2020s). At the level of the whole study: The collaborator samples originated in the United States, Italy and Spain and spanned the acute and convalescent phases of COVID-19. The dataset comprised deeply sampled blood TCRbeta repertoires from subjects exposed to, actively infected with, or recovered from COVID-19. The sample metadata nearly always contained a de-identified subject ID, COVID-19 status, age in years and sex. The material from the prospective study consisted of cDNA or gDNA derived from T cells, B-cell-depleted T cells, or PBMCs. The repertoires were released in a freely available public database intended as a resource for research on the immune response to SARS-CoV-2. Where HLA class I and class II types were available, the types were taken from metadata supplied by the sample provider, not from assay-based typing. The samples were drawn from two sources: the first 160 participants of the ongoing ImmuneRACE study, and 1,000 to 1,500 subjects contributed by 6 global collaborators.

The collaborating institutions used their own protocols to collect whole blood in K2EDTA tubes. Collaborator samples were shipped for TCRbeta analysis as frozen whole blood, isolated PBMCs, or DNA extracted from either sample type. CDR1 and CDR2 were assigned from the germline V gene as SGHTA and FQGNSA. The CDR3, cysteine through phenylalanine, is 12 amino acids long. CDR3 DNA only is kept here, 36 bases in frame from base 1. Note on this clone: This clone's antigen is unknown. A junction end diverges from the germline sequence, so it may reflect a read error.

Overall study results and their limits: How much clinical and demographic metadata was included differed by source and by participant, and the metadata was provided uncurated.

TCRbeta CDR3 regions were amplified from genomic DNA using the immunoSEQ Assay, a bias-controlled multiplex PCR. In the original analysis: The number of nucleated cells in each sample was estimated from the amplification of reference gene primers within the assay. To quantify the absolute abundance of each unique TCRbeta CDR3 rearrangement, sequence reads were collapsed and filtered. For each sample, productive Simpson clonality was calculated by taking the square root of Simpson's diversity index across productive rearrangements. In TCRdb, the immuneACCESS table is reduced to in-frame sequences with V and J assigned. These tables do not hold every clone; where another copy was compared, an unresolved V gene accounts for under half, and the others remain unexplained. Clonal size and the V and J genes are those of that table, whereas D and trimming came from the DNA. This sample comprises some 150,000 clones, about 82% of them detected only once. The ten top clones hold about 3% of the sample.

Input material: peripheral blood. This sequence uses TRBV7-2 and TRBJ2-1; 8 middle bases align to TRBD1. The origin of this receptor is a woman between 35 and 50 years old with active or convalescent COVID-19. The CDR3 protein sequence reads: CASRGQAPVKIF. The DNA sequence reads TGTGCCAGCAGGGGACAGGCGCCTGTGAAAATCTTC.